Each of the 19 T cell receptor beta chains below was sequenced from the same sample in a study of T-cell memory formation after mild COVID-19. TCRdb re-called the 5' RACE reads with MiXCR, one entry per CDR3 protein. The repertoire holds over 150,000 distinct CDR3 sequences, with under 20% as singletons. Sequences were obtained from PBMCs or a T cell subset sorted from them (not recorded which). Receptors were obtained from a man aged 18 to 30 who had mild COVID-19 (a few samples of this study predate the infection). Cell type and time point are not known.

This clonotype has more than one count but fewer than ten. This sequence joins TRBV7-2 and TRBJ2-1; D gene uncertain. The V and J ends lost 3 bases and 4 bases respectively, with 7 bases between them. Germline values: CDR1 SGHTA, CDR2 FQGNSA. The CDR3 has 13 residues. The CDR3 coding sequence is TGTGCCAGCAGCTTGAATTGGTACAATGAGCAGTTCTTC. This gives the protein CASSLNWYNEQFF.

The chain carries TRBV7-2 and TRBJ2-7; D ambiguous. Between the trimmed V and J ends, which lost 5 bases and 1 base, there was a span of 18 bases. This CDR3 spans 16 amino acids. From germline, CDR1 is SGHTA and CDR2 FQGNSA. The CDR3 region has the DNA TGTGCCAGCAGCCGCTCAACTCAAGACCTTTCCTACGAGCAGTACTTC. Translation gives CASSRSTQDLSYEQYF. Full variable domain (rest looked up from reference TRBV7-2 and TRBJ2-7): GAGVSQSPSNKVTEKGKDVELRCDPISGHTALYWYRQSLGQGLEFLIYFQGNSAPDKSGLPSDRFSAERTGGSVSTLTIQRTQQEDSAVYLCASSRSTQDLSYEQYFGPGTRLTVT.

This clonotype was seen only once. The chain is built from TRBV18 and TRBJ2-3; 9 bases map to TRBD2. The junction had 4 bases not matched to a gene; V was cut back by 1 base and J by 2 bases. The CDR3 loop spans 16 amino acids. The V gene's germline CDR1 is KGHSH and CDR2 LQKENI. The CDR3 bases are TGTGCCAGCTCACCACGTAGCGGGGGCTCCACAGATACGCAGTATTTT. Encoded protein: CASSPRSGGSTDTQYF.

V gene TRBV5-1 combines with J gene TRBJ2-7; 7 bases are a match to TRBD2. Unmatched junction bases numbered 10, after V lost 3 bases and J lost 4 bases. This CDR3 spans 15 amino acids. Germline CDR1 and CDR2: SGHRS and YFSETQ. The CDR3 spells CASSSATSGGYEQYF. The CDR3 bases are TGCGCCAGCAGCTCTGCCACCTCGGGGGGATACGAGCAGTACTTC.

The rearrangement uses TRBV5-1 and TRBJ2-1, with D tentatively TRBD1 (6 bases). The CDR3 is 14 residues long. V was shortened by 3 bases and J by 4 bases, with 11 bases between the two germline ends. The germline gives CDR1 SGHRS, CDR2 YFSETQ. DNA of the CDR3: TGCGCCAGCAGCTCGGACAGCATTTACAATGAGCAGTTCTTC. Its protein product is CASSSDSIYNEQFF. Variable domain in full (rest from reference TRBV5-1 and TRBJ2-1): KAGVTQTPRYLIKTRGQQVTLSCSPISGHRSVSWYQQTPGQGLQFLFEYFSETQRNKGNFPGRFSGRQFSNSRSEMNVSTLELGDSALYLCASSSDSIYNEQFFGPGTRLTVL.

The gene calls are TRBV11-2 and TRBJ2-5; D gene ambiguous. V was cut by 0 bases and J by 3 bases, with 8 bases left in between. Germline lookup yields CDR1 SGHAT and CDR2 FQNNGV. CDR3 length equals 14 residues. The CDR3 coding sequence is TGTGCCAGCAGCTTAGACGCACTTAAAGAGACCCAGTACTTC. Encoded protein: CASSLDALKETQYF. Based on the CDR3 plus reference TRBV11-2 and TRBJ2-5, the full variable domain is EAGVAQSPRYKIIEKRQSVAFWCNPISGHATLYWYQQILGQGPKLLIQFQNNGVVDDSQLPKDRFSAERLKGVDSTLKIQPAKLEDSAVYLCASSLDALKETQYFGPGTRLLVL.

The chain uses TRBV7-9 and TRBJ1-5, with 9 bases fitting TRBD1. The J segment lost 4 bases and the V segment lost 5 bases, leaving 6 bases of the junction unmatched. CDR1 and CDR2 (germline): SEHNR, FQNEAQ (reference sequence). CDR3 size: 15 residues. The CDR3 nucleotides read TGTGCCAGCAGCGGACAGGGGACTGCGAATCAGCCCCAGCATTTT. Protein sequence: CASSGQGTANQPQHF.

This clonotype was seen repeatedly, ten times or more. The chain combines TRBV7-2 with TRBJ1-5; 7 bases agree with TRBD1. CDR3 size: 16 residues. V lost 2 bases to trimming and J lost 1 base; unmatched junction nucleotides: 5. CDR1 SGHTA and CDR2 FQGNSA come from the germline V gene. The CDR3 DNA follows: TGTGCCAGCAGCTTAAAAGGGGGCATGAGCAATCAGCCCCAGCATTTT. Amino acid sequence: CASSLKGGMSNQPQHF.

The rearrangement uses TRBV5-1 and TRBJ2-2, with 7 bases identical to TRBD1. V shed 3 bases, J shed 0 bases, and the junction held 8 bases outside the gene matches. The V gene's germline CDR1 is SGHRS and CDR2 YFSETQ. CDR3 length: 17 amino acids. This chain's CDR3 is CASSSPAGGSNTGELFF. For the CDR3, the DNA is TGCGCCAGCAGCTCCCCGGCAGGGGGATCGAACACCGGGGAGCTGTTTTTT.

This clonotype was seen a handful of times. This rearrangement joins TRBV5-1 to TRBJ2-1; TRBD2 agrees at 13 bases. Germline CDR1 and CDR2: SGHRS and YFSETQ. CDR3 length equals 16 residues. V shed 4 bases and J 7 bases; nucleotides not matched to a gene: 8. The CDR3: CASSEPTSGGQNEQFF. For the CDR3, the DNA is TGCGCCAGCAGCGAGCCGACTAGCGGGGGGCAAAATGAGCAGTTCTTC. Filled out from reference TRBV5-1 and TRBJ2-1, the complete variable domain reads KAGVTQTPRYLIKTRGQQVTLSCSPISGHRSVSWYQQTPGQGLQFLFEYFSETQRNKGNFPGRFSGRQFSNSRSEMNVSTLELGDSALYLCASSEPTSGGQNEQFFGPGTRLTVL.

DNA for the CDR3: TGCGCCAGCAGCTTGGCACAGGGGATGAACACTGAAGCTTTCTTT. It codes for CASSLAQGMNTEAFF. The rearrangement links TRBV5-1 to TRBJ1-1; 7 positions agree with TRBD1. The CDR3 extends over 15 amino acids. The junction had 2 bases not matched to a gene; V was cut back by 0 bases and J by 0 bases. Germline CDR1 and CDR2: SGHRS and YFSETQ.

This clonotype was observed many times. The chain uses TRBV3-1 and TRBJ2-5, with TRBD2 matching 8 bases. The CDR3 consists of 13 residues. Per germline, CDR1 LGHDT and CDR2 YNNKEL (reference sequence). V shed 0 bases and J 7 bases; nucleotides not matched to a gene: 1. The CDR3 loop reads CASSQDRGGTQYF. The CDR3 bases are TGTGCCAGCAGCCAAGATCGGGGGGGGACCCAGTACTTC.

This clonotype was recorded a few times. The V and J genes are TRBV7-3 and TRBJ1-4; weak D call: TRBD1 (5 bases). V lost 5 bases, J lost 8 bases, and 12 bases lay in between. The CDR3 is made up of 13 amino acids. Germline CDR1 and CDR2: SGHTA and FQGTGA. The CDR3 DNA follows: TGTGCCAGCAGCAGGGGAGTGGGAGAAAAACTGTTTTTT. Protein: CASSRGVGEKLFF.

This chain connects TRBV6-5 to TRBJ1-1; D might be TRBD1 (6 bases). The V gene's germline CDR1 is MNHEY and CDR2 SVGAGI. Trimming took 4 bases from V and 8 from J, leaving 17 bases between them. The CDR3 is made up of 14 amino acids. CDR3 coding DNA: TGTGCCAGCAGTTCAGAACAGGGAGGTACCGAAGCTTTCTTT. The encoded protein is CASSSEQGGTEAFF.

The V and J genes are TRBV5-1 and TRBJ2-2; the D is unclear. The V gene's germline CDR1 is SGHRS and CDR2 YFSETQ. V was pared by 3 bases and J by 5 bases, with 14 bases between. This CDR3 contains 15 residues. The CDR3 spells CASSSSSGTTGELFF. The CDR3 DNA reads TGCGCCAGCAGCTCCAGTTCCGGAACGACCGGGGAGCTGTTTTTT. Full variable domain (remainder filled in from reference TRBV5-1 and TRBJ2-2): KAGVTQTPRYLIKTRGQQVTLSCSPISGHRSVSWYQQTPGQGLQFLFEYFSETQRNKGNFPGRFSGRQFSNSRSEMNVSTLELGDSALYLCASSSSSGTTGELFFGEGSRLTVL.

CDR3 coding DNA: TGTGCCAGCAGCTTAAGAGGGGGCCTTGAAGCTTTCTTT. This sequence encodes CASSLRGGLEAFF. The V call is TRBV7-9, the J call TRBJ1-1, with 7 positions matching TRBD1. There are 13 residues in the CDR3. V was pared by 2 bases and J by 7 bases, with 4 bases of the junction left unmatched. The V gene's germline CDR1 is SEHNR and CDR2 FQNEAQ (reference sequence).

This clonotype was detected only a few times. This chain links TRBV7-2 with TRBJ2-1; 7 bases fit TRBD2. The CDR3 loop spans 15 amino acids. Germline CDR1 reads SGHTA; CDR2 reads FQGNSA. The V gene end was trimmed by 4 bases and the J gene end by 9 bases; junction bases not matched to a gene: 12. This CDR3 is CASSSQPIGGSEQFF. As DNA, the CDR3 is TGTGCCAGCAGCTCCCAACCGATCGGGGGGAGTGAGCAGTTCTTC.

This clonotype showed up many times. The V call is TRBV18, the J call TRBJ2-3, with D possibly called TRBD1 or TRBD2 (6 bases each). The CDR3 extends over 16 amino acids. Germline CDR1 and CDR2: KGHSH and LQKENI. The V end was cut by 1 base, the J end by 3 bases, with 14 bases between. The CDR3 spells CASSPLTRGTTDTQYF. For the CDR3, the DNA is TGTGCCAGCTCACCACTGACTAGAGGGACAACAGATACGCAGTATTTT.

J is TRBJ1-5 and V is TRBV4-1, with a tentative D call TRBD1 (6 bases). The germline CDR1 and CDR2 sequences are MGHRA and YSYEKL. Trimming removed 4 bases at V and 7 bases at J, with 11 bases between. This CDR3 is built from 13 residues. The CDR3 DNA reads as TGCGCCAGCAGCCCAGACAGGTTCCAGCCCCAGCATTTT. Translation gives CASSPDRFQPQHF.